Listed below are T cell receptor beta chains from one sample, sequenced in a study of shared clonotypes between healthy human individuals. TCRdb's copy holds only in-frame clones and misses some; the assay was immunoSEQ multiplex PCR. The table shows 2 million to 3 million clones, with about 92% occurring only once. Sequenced material: naive CD4+ T cells sorted from blood. These receptors originate from a man aged 18-30 years in good health. CDR3s include the opening cysteine and the closing phenylalanine or tryptophan. The order of the fields is D gene, J gene, V gene, clone size, CDR3 protein, CDR3 DNA. The D gene is left open where the match is weak. Size tells how often a clone was seen (once, few, many) or the class of an expanded clone, and some rows leave it out.

-,TRBJ1-4,TRBV6-5,once,CASRAEKLFF,TGTGCCAGCAGGGCGGAAAAACTGTTTTTT
-,TRBJ1-5,TRBV19,-,CASATPRGSNQPQHF,TGTGCCAGCGCGACCCCCAGGGGTAGCAATCAGCCCCAGCATTTT
-,TRBJ2-2,TRBV7-6,-,CASSRTANTGELFF,TGTGCCAGCAGCCGGACAGCAAACACCGGGGAGCTGTTTTTT
TRBD1,TRBJ2-3,TRBV5-1,-,CASSLAGGRTDTQYF,TGCGCCAGCAGCTTAGCAGGGGGCCGCACAGATACGCAGTATTTT
TRBD2,TRBJ2-3,TRBV7-7,-,CASSAGLAGPTDTQYF,TGTGCTAGCAGCGCCGGACTAGCGGGGCCCACAGATACGCAGTATTTT
-,TRBJ1-4,TRBV4-1,-,CASSQDPHRTGNEKLFF,TGCGCCAGCAGCCAAGATCCCCACAGAACAGGGAATGAAAAACTGTTTTTT
-,TRBJ2-7,TRBV28,-,CASTSSPYEQYF,TGTGCCAGCACAAGCTCTCCCTACGAGCAGTACTTC
TRBD2,TRBJ2-7,TRBV7-2,-,CASSFGLADEQYF,TGTGCCAGCAGCTTCGGCCTAGCGGACGAGCAGTACTTC
-,TRBJ2-6,TRBV30,once,CAWSRGTAEYSGANVLTF,TGTGCCTGGAGTCGGGGGACAGCGGAGTACTCTGGGGCCAACGTCCTGACTTTC
TRBD2,TRBJ2-1,TRBV11-2,-,CASSLSGGRHNEQFF,TGTGCCAGCAGCCTTAGCGGGGGACGCCACAATGAGCAGTTCTTC
TRBD2,TRBJ2-7,TRBV2,once,CASSPSTSGSDEQYF,TGTGCCAGCAGTCCCTCTACTAGCGGGAGCGACGAGCAGTACTTC
-,TRBJ2-1,TRBV6-5,-,CASSSDNEQFF,TGTGCCAGCAGTTCCGACAATGAGCAGTTCTTC
TRBD2,TRBJ2-1,TRBV2,-,CASSGGGNEQFF,TGTGCCAGCAGTGGGGGGGGCAATGAGCAGTTCTTC
-,TRBJ1-5,TRBV28,few,CASSLSVQPQHF,TGTGCCAGCAGTTTATCCGTCCAGCCCCAGCATTTT
-,TRBJ1-1,TRBV28,-,CASRPWKVASSGTEAFF,TGTGCCAGCAGGCCTTGGAAGGTTGCCTCGAGCGGCACTGAAGCTTTCTTT
TRBD2,TRBJ2-1,TRBV5-1,-,CASSSTGTSNSEQFF,TGCGCCAGCAGCTCTACCGGGACTAGCAACAGTGAGCAGTTCTTC
-,TRBJ2-1,TRBV6-5,-,CASSRTVSSYNEQFF,TGTGCCAGCAGCCGGACAGTTTCTTCCTACAATGAGCAGTTCTTC
TRBD2,TRBJ2-7,TRBV6-1,-,CASSELAGGYEQYF,TGTGCCAGCAGTGAACTAGCGGGGGGGTACGAGCAGTACTTC
-,TRBJ2-5,TRBV2,-,CASSGERGETQYF,TGTGCCAGCAGTGGGGAGAGGGGAGAGACCCAGTACTTC
-,TRBJ2-3,TRBV13,-,CASLFFKGGDTDTQYF,TGTGCCAGCTTGTTCTTTAAGGGCGGGGACACAGATACGCAGTATTTT
-,TRBJ2-3,TRBV11-2,-,CASSLRIGAGGTDTQYF,TGTGCCAGCAGCTTAAGGATCGGGGCTGGGGGCACAGATACGCAGTATTTT
-,TRBJ2-1,TRBV6-5,-,CASSLLERRAYNEQFF,TGTGCCAGCAGTTTACTAGAGCGGAGGGCCTACAATGAGCAGTTCTTC
-,TRBJ2-3,TRBV6-1,-,CASRVTGSTDTQYF,TGTGCCAGCAGGGTAACCGGTAGCACAGATACGCAGTATTTT
TRBD2,TRBJ2-1,TRBV7-9,-,CASSLGTSGDYNEQFF,TGTGCCAGCAGCTTGGGGACTAGCGGGGATTACAATGAGCAGTTCTTC
-,TRBJ2-7,TRBV11-2,once,CASSFGYSYEQYF,TGTGCCAGCAGCTTCGGGTACTCCTACGAGCAGTACTTC
-,TRBJ1-2,TRBV7-2,-,CASSGGGYGYTF,TGTGCCAGCAGCGGAGGAGGGTATGGCTACACCTTC
TRBD1,TRBJ2-1,TRBV19,-,CASSRQGFGSYNEQFF,TGTGCCAGTAGTCGACAGGGGTTCGGCTCCTACAATGAGCAGTTCTTC
TRBD2,TRBJ2-7,TRBV7-9,-,CASSRDYSYEQYF,TGTGCCAGCAGTCGGGACTACTCCTACGAGCAGTACTTC
TRBD1,TRBJ2-5,TRBV5-1,-,CASRRDRGFGETQYF,TGCGCCAGCAGAAGGGACAGGGGCTTTGGAGAGACCCAGTACTTC
-,TRBJ2-7,TRBV7-2,-,CASSPEGYEQYF,TGTGCCAGCAGCCCCGAGGGATACGAGCAGTACTTC
-,TRBJ2-3,TRBV4-3,-,CASSQDGGDTQYF,TGCGCCAGCAGCCAAGATGGTGGAGATACGCAGTATTTT
-,TRBJ2-1,TRBV9,-,CASSVVATIDNEQFF,TGTGCCAGCAGCGTAGTAGCCACAATCGACAATGAGCAGTTCTTC
TRBD2,TRBJ2-3,TRBV7-9,once,CASSLDLTSGSADTQYF,TGTGCCAGCAGCTTAGATCTGACTAGCGGGAGCGCAGATACGCAGTATTTT
-,TRBJ1-2,TRBV28,once,CASSPAELGGLLYGYTF,TGTGCCAGCAGCCCAGCCGAGTTAGGGGGGCTCCTTTATGGCTACACCTTC
-,TRBJ1-2,TRBV5-1,few,CASSYDSYGYTF,TGCGCCAGCAGCTACGACAGCTATGGCTACACCTTC
TRBD1,TRBJ2-2,TRBV6-4,-,CASSEQGANTGELFF,TGTGCCAGCAGCGAACAGGGGGCGAACACCGGGGAGCTGTTTTTT
TRBD1,TRBJ1-2,TRBV5-1,-,CASTGTAGDYGYTF,TGCGCCAGCACCGGGACAGCAGGGGACTATGGCTACACCTTC
-,TRBJ2-2,TRBV11-2,-,CASSLAMALGTGELFF,TGTGCCAGCAGCTTAGCGATGGCGTTGGGCACCGGGGAGCTGTTTTTT
TRBD2,TRBJ2-1,TRBV28,-,CASTGGAFHEQFF,TGTGCCAGCACCGGGGGGGCTTTCCATGAGCAGTTCTTC